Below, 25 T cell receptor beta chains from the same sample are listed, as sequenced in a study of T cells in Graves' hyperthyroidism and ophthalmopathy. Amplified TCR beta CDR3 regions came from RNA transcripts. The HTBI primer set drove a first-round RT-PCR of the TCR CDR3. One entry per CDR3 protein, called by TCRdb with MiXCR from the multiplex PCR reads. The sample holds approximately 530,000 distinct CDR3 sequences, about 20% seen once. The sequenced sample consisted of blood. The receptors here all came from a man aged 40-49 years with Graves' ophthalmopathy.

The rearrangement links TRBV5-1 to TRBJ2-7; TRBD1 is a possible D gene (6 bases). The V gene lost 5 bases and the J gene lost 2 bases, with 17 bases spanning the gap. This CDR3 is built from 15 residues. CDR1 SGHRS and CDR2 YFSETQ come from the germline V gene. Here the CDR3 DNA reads TGCGCCAGCAGGGGTCCCGGGACAACGACCTACGAGCAGTACTTC. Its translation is CASRGPGTTTYEQYF.

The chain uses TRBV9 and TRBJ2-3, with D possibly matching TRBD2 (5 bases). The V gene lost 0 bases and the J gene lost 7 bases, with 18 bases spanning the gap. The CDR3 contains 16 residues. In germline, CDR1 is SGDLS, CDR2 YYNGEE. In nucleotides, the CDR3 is TGTGCCAGCAGCGTAGGGGGAGTTTCCCCCGGCAATACGCAGTATTTT. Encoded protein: CASSVGGVSPGNTQYF.

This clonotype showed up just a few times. The CDR3 is CSARPRLWAREETQYF. CDR3 sequence (DNA): TGCAGTGCTAGACCGCGGCTGTGGGCTCGTGAGGAGACCCAGTACTTC. The gene calls are TRBV20-1 and TRBJ2-5; D gene ambiguous. The CDR3 consists of 16 residues. The V end lost 2 bases, the J end lost 5 bases, and 21 bases lay between the germline ends. Looked up from germline, CDR1 is DFQATT and CDR2 is SNEGSKA (reference sequence).

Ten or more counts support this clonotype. Written as DNA, the CDR3 is TGTGCCAGCAGCCCCAGACTTAGAATCTACGAGCAGTACTTC. Protein sequence: CASSPRLRIYEQYF. The rearrangement links TRBV3-1 to TRBJ2-7; D unclear. V shed 4 bases and J shed 3 bases, with 13 bases lying between them. This CDR3 region has 14 residues. CDR1 LGHDT and CDR2 YNNKEL come from the germline V gene (reference sequence).

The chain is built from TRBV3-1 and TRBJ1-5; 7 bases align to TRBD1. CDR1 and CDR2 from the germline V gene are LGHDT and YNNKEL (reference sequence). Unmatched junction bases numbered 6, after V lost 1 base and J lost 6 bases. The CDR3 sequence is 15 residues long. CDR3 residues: CASSQAGGGGQPQHF. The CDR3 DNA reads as TGTGCCAGCAGCCAAGCCGGAGGGGGCGGTCAGCCCCAGCATTTT.

CDR3 nucleotide sequence: TGTGCCAGCAGCCCAGGTAGGGAGGATGAGCAGTTCTTC. Translating it yields CASSPGREDEQFF. V gene TRBV5-4 combines with J gene TRBJ2-1; D is possibly TRBD2 (6 bases). Trimming took off 4 bases at V and 8 bases at J, with 13 bases between the two ends. The CDR3 extends over 13 amino acids. CDR1 is SGHNT and CDR2 is YYREEE in the germline V gene (reference sequence).

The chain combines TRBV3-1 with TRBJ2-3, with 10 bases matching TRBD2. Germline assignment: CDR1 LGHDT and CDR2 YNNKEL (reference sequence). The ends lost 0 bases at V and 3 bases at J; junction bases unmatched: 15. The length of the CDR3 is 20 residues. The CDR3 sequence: CASSQDPPGASGSLTDTQYF. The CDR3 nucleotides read TGTGCCAGCAGCCAAGATCCACCCGGGGCTAGCGGGAGTCTTACAGATACGCAGTATTTT.

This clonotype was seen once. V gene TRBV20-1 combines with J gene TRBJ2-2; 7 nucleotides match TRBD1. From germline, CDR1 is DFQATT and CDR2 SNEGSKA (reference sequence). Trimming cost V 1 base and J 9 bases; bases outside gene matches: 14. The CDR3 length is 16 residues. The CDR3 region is CSARGAGTALTRELFF. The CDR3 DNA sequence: TGCAGTGCTAGAGGGGCTGGGACAGCACTAACCCGGGAGCTGTTTTTT.

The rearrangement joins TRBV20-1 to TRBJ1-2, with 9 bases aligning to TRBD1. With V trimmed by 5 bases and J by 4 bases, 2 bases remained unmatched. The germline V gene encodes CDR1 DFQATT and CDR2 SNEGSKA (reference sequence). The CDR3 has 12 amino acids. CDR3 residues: CSAADRGYGYTF. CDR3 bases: TGCAGTGCTGCGGACAGGGGCTATGGCTACACCTTC.

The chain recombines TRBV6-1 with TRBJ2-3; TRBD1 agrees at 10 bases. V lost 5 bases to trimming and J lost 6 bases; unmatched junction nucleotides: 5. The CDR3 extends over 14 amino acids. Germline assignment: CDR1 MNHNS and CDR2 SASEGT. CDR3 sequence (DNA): TGTGCCAGCAGTAGGACAGGGGGAGAGGATACGCAGTATTTT. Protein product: CASSRTGGEDTQYF.

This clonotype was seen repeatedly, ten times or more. CDR3 bases: TGTGCCAGCAGCTGGGGTTATAGCAATCAGCCCCAGCATTTT. Its translation: CASSWGYSNQPQHF. The chain recombines TRBV12-3 or TRBV12-4 with TRBJ1-5; D is ambiguous. Trimming took off 6 bases at V and 0 bases at J, with 9 bases between the two ends. The CDR3 is 14 amino acids.

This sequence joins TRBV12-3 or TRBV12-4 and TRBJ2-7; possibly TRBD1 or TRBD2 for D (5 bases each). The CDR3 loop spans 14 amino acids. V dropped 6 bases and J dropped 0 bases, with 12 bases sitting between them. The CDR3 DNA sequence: TGTGCCAGCAGAGGGACCGTGAGCTCCTACGAGCAGTACTTC. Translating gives CASRGTVSSYEQYF.

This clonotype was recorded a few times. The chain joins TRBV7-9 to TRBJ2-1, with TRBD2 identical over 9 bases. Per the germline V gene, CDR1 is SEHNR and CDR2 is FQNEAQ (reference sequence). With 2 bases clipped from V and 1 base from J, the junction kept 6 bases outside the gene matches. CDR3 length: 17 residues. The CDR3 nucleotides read TGTGCCAGCAGCTTAAGGGGGGGACTAGCTTCCTACAATGAGCAGTTCTTC. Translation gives CASSLRGGLASYNEQFF.

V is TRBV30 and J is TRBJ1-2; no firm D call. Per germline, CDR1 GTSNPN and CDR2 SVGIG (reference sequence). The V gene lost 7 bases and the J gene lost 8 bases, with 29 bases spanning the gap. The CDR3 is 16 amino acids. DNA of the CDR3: TGTGCCTTGACCCTACCCAGCGGATATGGTGGGTACGGCTACACCTTC. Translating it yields CALTLPSGYGGYGYTF.

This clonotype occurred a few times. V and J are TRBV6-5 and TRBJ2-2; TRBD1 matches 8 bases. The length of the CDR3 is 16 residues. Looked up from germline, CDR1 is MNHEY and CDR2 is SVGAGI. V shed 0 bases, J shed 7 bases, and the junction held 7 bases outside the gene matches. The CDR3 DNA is TGTGCCAGCAGTTACTCGGGCAGGGGGCTTATCGGGGAGCTGTTTTTT. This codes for CASSYSGRGLIGELFF.

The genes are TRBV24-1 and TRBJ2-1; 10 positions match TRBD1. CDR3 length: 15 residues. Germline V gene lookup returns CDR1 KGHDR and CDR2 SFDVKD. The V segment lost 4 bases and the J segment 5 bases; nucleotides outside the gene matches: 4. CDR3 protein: CATSESGTGDNEQFF. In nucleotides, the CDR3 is TGTGCCACCAGTGAGTCCGGGACAGGGGACAATGAGCAGTTCTTC.

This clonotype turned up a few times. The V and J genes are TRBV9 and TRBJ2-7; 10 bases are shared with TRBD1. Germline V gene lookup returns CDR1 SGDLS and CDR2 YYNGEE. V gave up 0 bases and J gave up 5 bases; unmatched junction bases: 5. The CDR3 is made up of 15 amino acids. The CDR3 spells CASSVDGDRGDEQYF. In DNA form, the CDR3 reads TGTGCCAGCAGCGTAGATGGGGACAGGGGAGACGAGCAGTACTTC.

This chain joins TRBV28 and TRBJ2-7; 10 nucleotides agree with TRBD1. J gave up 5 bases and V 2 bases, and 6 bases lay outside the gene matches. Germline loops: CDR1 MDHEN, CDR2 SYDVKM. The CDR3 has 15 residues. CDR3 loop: CASSLTGTGADEQYF. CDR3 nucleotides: TGTGCCAGCAGTTTAACCGGGACAGGGGCTGACGAGCAGTACTTC.

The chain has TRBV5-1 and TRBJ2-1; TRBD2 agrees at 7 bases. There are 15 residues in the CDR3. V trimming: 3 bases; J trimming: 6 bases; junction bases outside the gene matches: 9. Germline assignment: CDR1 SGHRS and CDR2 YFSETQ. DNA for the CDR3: TGCGCCAGCAGCTCGCCGGGAGCGGGGAGCAATGAGCAGTTCTTC. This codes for CASSSPGAGSNEQFF.

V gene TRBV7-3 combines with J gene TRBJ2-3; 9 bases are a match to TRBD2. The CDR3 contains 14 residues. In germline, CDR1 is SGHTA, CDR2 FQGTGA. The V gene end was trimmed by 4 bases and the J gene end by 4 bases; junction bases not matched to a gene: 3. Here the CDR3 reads CASSSRGGPDTQYF. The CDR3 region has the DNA TGTGCCAGCAGCTCGCGGGGGGGCCCAGATACGCAGTATTTT.

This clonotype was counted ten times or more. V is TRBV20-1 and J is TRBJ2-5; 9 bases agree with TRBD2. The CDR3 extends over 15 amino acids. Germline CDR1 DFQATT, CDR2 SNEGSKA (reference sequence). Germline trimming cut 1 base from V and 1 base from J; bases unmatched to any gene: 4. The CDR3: CSARGSGGFQETQYF. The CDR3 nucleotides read TGCAGTGCTAGAGGGAGCGGGGGGTTCCAAGAGACCCAGTACTTC.

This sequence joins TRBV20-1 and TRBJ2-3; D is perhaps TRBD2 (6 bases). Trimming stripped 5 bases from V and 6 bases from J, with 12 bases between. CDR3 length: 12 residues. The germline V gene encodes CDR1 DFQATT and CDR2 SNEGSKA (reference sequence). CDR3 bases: TGCAGTGCTGTGGGACTCTTGGATACGCAGTATTTT. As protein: CSAVGLLDTQYF.

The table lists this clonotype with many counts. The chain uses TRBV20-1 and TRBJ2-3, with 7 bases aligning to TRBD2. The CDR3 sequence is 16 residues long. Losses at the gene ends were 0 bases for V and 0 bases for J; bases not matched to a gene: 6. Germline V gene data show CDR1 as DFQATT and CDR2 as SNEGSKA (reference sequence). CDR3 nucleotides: TGCAGTGCTAGAGATGTTGGGCGGGGGAGCACAGATACGCAGTATTTT. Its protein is CSARDVGRGSTDTQYF.

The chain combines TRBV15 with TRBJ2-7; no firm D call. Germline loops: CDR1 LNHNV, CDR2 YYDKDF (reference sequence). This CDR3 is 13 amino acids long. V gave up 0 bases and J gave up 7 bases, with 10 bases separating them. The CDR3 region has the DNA TGTGCCACCAGCAGAGAGGCAGGTAGGGAGCAGTACTTC. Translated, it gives CATSREAGREQYF.

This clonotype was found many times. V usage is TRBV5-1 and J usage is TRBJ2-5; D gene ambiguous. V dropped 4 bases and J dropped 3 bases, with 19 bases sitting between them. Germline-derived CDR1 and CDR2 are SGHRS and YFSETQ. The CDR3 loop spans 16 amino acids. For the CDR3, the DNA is TGCGCCAGCAGCATTCTTAGGACGGCAAGAAAAGAGACCCAGTACTTC. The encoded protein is CASSILRTARKETQYF.